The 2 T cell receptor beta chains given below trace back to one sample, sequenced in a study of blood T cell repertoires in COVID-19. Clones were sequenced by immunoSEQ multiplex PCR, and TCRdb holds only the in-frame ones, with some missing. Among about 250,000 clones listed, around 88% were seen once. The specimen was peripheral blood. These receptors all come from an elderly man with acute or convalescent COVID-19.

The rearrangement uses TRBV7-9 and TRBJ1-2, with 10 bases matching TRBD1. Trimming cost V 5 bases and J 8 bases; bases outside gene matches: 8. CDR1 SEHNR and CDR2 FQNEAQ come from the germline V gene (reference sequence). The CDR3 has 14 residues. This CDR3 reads CASSPGQGIGGYTF. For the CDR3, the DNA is TGTGCCAGCAGCCCGGGACAGGGGATTGGGGGCTACACCTTC.

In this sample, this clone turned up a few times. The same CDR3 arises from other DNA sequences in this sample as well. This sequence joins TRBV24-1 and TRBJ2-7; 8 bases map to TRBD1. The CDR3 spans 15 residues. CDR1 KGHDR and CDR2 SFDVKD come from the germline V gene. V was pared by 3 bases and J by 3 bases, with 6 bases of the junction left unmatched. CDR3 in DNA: TGTGCCACCAGTGATCCCCGGGACAGGAGCTACGAGCAGTACTTC. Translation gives CATSDPRDRSYEQYF.